The 5 T cell receptor beta chains listed next were all sequenced from one sample in a study of blood T cell repertoires in COVID-19. TCRdb's table, derived via immunoSEQ multiplex PCR, lists solely in-frame clones and lacks some. This sample has approximately 230,000 clones, with approximately 80% found just once. Sequencing was carried out using peripheral blood. Receptor source: a woman in her 40s with active or convalescent COVID-19.

V gene TRBV6-5 combines with J gene TRBJ2-5; 10 bases line up with TRBD2. The V segment lost 5 bases and the J segment 4 bases; nucleotides outside the gene matches: 4. The CDR3 is 14 amino acids. Germline lookup yields CDR1 MNHEY and CDR2 SVGAGI. The CDR3 DNA reads as TGTGCCAGCAGTCGTCTAGCGGGGGTAGAGACCCAGTACTTC. Its translation: CASSRLAGVETQYF.

The chain is built from TRBV28 and TRBJ1-2; D is unresolved. The CDR3 is 13 residues long. Germline V lookup: CDR1 MDHEN, CDR2 SYDVKM. V was shortened by 5 bases and J by 5 bases, with 12 bases between the two germline ends. CDR3 coding DNA: TGTGCCAGCAGTCCCCCCAGGAAATATGGCTACACCTTC. The encoded protein is CASSPPRKYGYTF.

This chain links TRBV10-3 with TRBJ2-2; 8 nucleotides match TRBD1. Trimming removed 8 bases from V and 1 base from J; junction bases left unmatched: 12. The CDR3 consists of 17 residues. Germline V gene sequence: CDR1 ENHRY, CDR2 SYGVKD. The CDR3 DNA is TGTGCCATCTCGGACAGGGTGAACCTCAGGAACACCGGGGAGCTGTTTTTT. Translated: CAISDRVNLRNTGELFF.

The rearrangement uses TRBV25-1 and TRBJ2-5; D perhaps matches TRBD1 (6 bases). V gave up 3 bases and J gave up 4 bases, with 15 bases separating them. Germline V gene lookup returns CDR1 MGHDK and CDR2 SYGVNS. The CDR3 has 15 amino acids. The CDR3 region is CASSDSVLRGETQYF. The CDR3 DNA reads as TGTGCCAGCAGTGACAGTGTCCTCAGGGGAGAGACCCAGTACTTC.

This clone was seen a few times. In the same sample, other DNA sequences code for this CDR3. The CDR3 loop reads CASSLASGGQETQYF. The CDR3 coding sequence is TGCGCCAGCAGCTTGGCCAGCGGGGGGCAAGAGACCCAGTACTTC. The V gene is TRBV5-1, the J gene TRBJ2-5, with 9 positions matching TRBD2. The V segment lost 0 bases and the J segment 2 bases; nucleotides outside the gene matches: 2. The CDR3 covers 15 residues. Looked up from germline, CDR1 is SGHRS and CDR2 is YFSETQ.